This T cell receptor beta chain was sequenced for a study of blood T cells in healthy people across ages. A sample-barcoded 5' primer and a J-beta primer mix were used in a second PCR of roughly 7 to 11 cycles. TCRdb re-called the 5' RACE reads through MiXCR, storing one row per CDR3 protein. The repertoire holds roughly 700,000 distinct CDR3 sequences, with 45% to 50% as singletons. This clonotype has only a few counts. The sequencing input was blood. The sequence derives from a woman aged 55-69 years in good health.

Written as DNA, the CDR3 is TGTGCCAGCAGTTATACGACAGGTCCTGGGGCCAACGTCCTGACTTTC. This encodes CASSYTTGPGANVLTF. The V and J genes are TRBV6-2 or TRBV6-3 and TRBJ2-6, with D perhaps matching TRBD1 (6 bases). Germline V gene lookup returns CDR1 MNHEY and CDR2 SVGEGT. The CDR3 is 16 residues long. The V gene lost 3 bases and the J gene lost 2 bases, with 11 bases spanning the gap.